These 30 T cell receptor beta chains were all obtained from the same sample, sequenced in a study of T cell changes during pregnancy in multiple sclerosis (dated by TCRdb to between 2018 and 2021). Library generation was performed with the immunoSEQ multiplex PCR assay. This is the immuneACCESS table as TCRdb keeps it, with only in-frame sequences that have V and J called. A part of the clones is gone; compared with another copy, unresolved V genes explain less than half, and the rest is unexplained. The table for this sample lists 50,000 to 65,000 clones; 91% of them were counted only once. In total, the top ten clones hold 0.6% to 0.9% of the sample. The sequencing used CD4+ T cells from peripheral blood mononuclear cells, collected in the first trimester of pregnancy. The receptors stem from a female donor with multiple sclerosis, enrolled in a pregnancy study.

This clone was picked up one time. The chain is built from TRBV5-4 and TRBJ2-7, with D possibly TRBD2 on 6 matching bases. Trimming stripped 0 bases from V and 5 bases from J, with 9 bases between. This CDR3 is built from 13 residues. Germline lookup yields CDR1 SGHNT and CDR2 YYREEE (reference sequence). DNA for the CDR3: TGTGCCAGCAGCTTGGCCGGGGGTAACGAGCAGTACTTC. Encoded protein: CASSLAGGNEQYF.

The chain has TRBV4-2 and TRBJ2-5, with TRBD2 matching over 9 bases. V was clipped by 0 bases and J by 5 bases; unmatched bases: 7. The germline gives CDR1 LGHNA, CDR2 YNFKEQ. The length of the CDR3 is 16 residues. This CDR3 is CASSQESRGGWETQYF. The CDR3 bases are TGTGCCAGCAGCCAAGAGTCGCGGGGGGGGTGGGAGACCCAGTACTTC.

The J gene is TRBJ2-1, the V gene TRBV9; TRBD1 might be the D (5 bases). The CDR3 is 13 residues long. Trimming shortened V by 3 bases and J by 7 bases, and 11 bases separated the two germline ends. CDR1 is SGDLS, CDR2 YYNGEE, per germline. The CDR3 loop is CASSAPGFNEQFF. The CDR3 DNA reads as TGTGCCAGCAGCGCCCCAGGGTTTAATGAGCAGTTCTTC.

V gene TRBV7-2 combines with J gene TRBJ2-1; 7 bases match TRBD2. This CDR3 is built from 15 residues. Germline CDR1 and CDR2: SGHTA and FQGNSA. V was clipped by 1 base and J by 9 bases; unmatched bases: 9. CDR3 nucleotide sequence: TGTGCCAGCAGCTTAGTCGGGACTAAAGGGCTTGAGCAGTTCTTC. This translates into CASSLVGTKGLEQFF.

The genes are TRBV6-5 and TRBJ2-7; D might be TRBD2 (5 bases). This CDR3 has 13 amino acids. Trimming removed 6 bases from V and 2 bases from J, with 11 bases in between. Germline CDR1 and CDR2: MNHEY and SVGAGI. CDR3 region: CASSGEPPYEQYF. CDR3 nucleotides: TGTGCCAGCAGCGGGGAGCCTCCCTACGAGCAGTACTTC.

Note on this clone: This sample includes further DNA sequences coding for the same CDR3. This chain uses TRBV18 with TRBJ1-1; TRBD1 agrees at 8 bases. After removal of 2 bases from V and 1 base from J, the junction contained 0 bases not matched to a gene. Germline CDR1 KGHSH, CDR2 LQKENI. CDR3 length: 14 amino acids. CDR3 residues: CASSPGQGNTEAFF. CDR3 nucleotides: TGTGCCAGCTCACCAGGACAGGGGAACACTGAAGCTTTCTTT. Combining the CDR3 with reference TRBV18 and TRBJ1-1 gives the whole variable domain NAGVMQNPRHLVRRRGQEARLRCSPMKGHSHVYWYRQLPEEGLKFMVYLQKENIIDESGMPKERFSAEFPKEGPSILRIQQVVRGDSAAYFCASSPGQGNTEAFFGQGTRLTVV.

The V call is TRBV5-6, the J call TRBJ2-2; D possibly corresponds to TRBD2 (7 bases). V dropped 5 bases and J dropped 4 bases, with 21 bases sitting between them. This CDR3 contains 17 residues. Germline lookup yields CDR1 SGHDT and CDR2 YYEEEE. This chain's CDR3 is CASSLSSGGPTTGELFF. CDR3 nucleotides: TGTGCCAGCAGTTTGTCCTCGGGGGGCCCTACCACCGGGGAGCTGTTTTTT.

V gene TRBV5-8 combines with J gene TRBJ1-2, with 7 bases matching TRBD1. CDR3 length: 15 residues. Trimming at V came to 2 bases and at J to 4 bases, leaving 8 bases not matched to a gene. Germline V gives CDR1 SGHTS, CDR2 YDEGEE. The CDR3 region has the DNA TGTGCCAGCAGCTTCCTGCTACAGGGGCTCTATGGCTACACCTTC. Amino acids: CASSFLLQGLYGYTF.

This rearrangement joins TRBV29-1 to TRBJ2-2, with D possibly matching TRBD2 (5 bases). CDR1 is SQVTM and CDR2 is ANQGSEA in the germline V gene. The CDR3 spans 14 residues. V lost 8 bases, J lost 2 bases, and 15 bases lay in between. This chain's CDR3 is CSCVRGTNTGELFF. CDR3 in DNA: TGCAGCTGTGTCCGGGGAACTAACACCGGGGAGCTGTTTTTT.

The rearrangement links TRBV18 to TRBJ2-3, with D possibly matching TRBD2 (5 bases). V lost 1 base to trimming and J lost 0 bases, with 17 bases between them. The CDR3 runs to 18 residues. The germline V gene encodes CDR1 KGHSH and CDR2 LQKENI. The CDR3 DNA reads TGTGCCAGCTCACCACTCCTAGCAGGAACCGGTAGCACAGATACGCAGTATTTT. Translated: CASSPLLAGTGSTDTQYF.

The DNA for the CDR3 is TGTGCCAGCAGCTTGACTACGACAGATACGCAGTATTTT. Protein: CASSLTTTDTQYF. V and J are TRBV7-3 and TRBJ2-3; D is perhaps TRBD2 (5 bases). Germline V lookup: CDR1 SGHTA, CDR2 FQGTGA. The CDR3 length is 13 residues. Trimming cost V 3 bases and J 3 bases, with 7 bases left between them.

V gene TRBV2 combines with J gene TRBJ2-3; 16 bases are shared with TRBD2. Germline V gene lookup returns CDR1 SNHLY and CDR2 FYNNEI. Trimming took 6 bases from V and 4 from J; bases not matched to a gene: 10. The CDR3 loop spans 18 amino acids. In DNA form, the CDR3 reads TGTGCCAGCAGCCGACTTGGGACTAGCGGGGGGGTATCAGATACGCAGTATTTT. As protein: CASSRLGTSGGVSDTQYF.

This chain connects TRBV4-3 to TRBJ2-7; the match to TRBD2 covers 14 bases. The CDR3 sequence is 16 residues long. The germline gives CDR1 LGHNA, CDR2 YSLEER. The junction had 4 bases not matched to a gene; V was cut back by 0 bases and J by 6 bases. CDR3 DNA sequence: TGCGCCAGCAGCCAAGATCTGACTAGCGGGGGGGGCGAGCAGTACTTC. It translates to CASSQDLTSGGGEQYF.

The rearrangement links TRBV19 to TRBJ1-2; tentative D call: TRBD1 (5 bases). This CDR3 comprises 13 residues. The germline gives CDR1 LNHDA, CDR2 SQIVND (reference sequence). V shed 5 bases and J shed 4 bases, with 11 bases lying between them. CDR3 DNA: TGTGCCAGTAGTTGGAGGGACGGCTATGGCTACACCTTC. Its protein is CASSWRDGYGYTF.

V usage is TRBV9 and J usage is TRBJ2-3; D is possibly TRBD2 (5 bases). The CDR3 contains 17 residues. Germline-derived CDR1 and CDR2 are SGDLS and YYNGEE. V was clipped by 0 bases and J by 1 base, with 15 bases between them. The CDR3 DNA reads as TGTGCCAGCAGCGTAGCTACTGGGTCCGGGGGCACAGATACGCAGTATTTT. This sequence encodes CASSVATGSGGTDTQYF. Complete variable domain (other parts from reference TRBV9 and TRBJ2-3): DSGVTQTPKHLITATGQRVTLRCSPRSGDLSVYWYQQSLDQGLQFLIQYYNGEERAKGNILERFSAQQFPDLHSELNLSSLELGDSALYFCASSVATGSGGTDTQYFGPGTRLTVL.

This chain joins TRBV7-3 and TRBJ2-3; 9 bases are shared with TRBD2. CDR3 size: 16 residues. Germline V lookup: CDR1 SGHTA, CDR2 FQGTGA. With 2 bases clipped from V and 4 bases from J, the junction kept 7 bases outside the gene matches. CDR3 DNA: TGTGCCAGCAGCTTACCCGCCAGCGGGAGGCCAGATACGCAGTATTTT. This encodes CASSLPASGRPDTQYF. Together with reference TRBV7-3 and TRBJ2-3, the CDR3 gives the full variable domain: GAGVSQTPSNKVTEKGKYVELRCDPISGHTALYWYRQSLGQGPEFLIYFQGTGAADDSGLPNDRFFAVRPEGSVSTLKIQRTERGDSAVYLCASSLPASGRPDTQYFGPGTRLTVL.

The chain links TRBV5-5 to TRBJ1-1; D remains unclear. V lost 3 bases and J 6 bases, leaving 9 bases between the germline ends. The length of the CDR3 is 12 residues. The germline gives CDR1 SGHKS, CDR2 YYEKEE (reference sequence). CDR3 in amino acids: CASSSDAAEAFF. The CDR3 region has the DNA TGTGCCAGCAGCTCCGATGCAGCTGAAGCTTTCTTT.

V gene TRBV5-6 combines with J gene TRBJ2-2; 9 positions match TRBD1. Germline V lookup: CDR1 SGHDT, CDR2 YYEEEE. V dropped 8 bases and J dropped 5; count of bases not matched to a gene: 10. The CDR3 covers 15 residues. For the CDR3, the DNA is TGTGCCAGTAAACATACAGGGGGCGCGACCGGGGAGCTGTTTTTT. Translating gives CASKHTGGATGELFF.

The chain carries TRBV6-6 and TRBJ1-5; TRBD1 matches 8 bases. V shed 4 bases and J 2 bases; nucleotides not matched to a gene: 4. CDR1 MNHNY and CDR2 SVGAGI come from the germline V gene (reference sequence). The CDR3 runs to 15 residues. CDR3 amino acids: CASSFDRGGNQPQHF. As DNA, the CDR3 is TGTGCCAGCAGTTTCGACAGGGGTGGCAATCAGCCCCAGCATTTT.

The chain employs TRBV5-4 and TRBJ2-7; TRBD2 matches at 11 bases. This CDR3 has 16 amino acids. Trimming cost V 5 bases and J 6 bases; bases outside gene matches: 13. Per the germline V gene, CDR1 is SGHNT and CDR2 is YYREEE (reference sequence). The DNA for the CDR3 is TGTGCCAGCAGTCCCGGGACTAGCGGCGTCGGGCGCGAGCAGTACTTC. Translation gives CASSPGTSGVGREQYF. Supplemented by reference TRBV5-4 and TRBJ2-7, the full variable domain reads ETGVTQSPTHLIKTRGQQVTLRCSSQSGHNTVSWYQQALGQGPQFIFQYYREEENGRGNFPPRFSGLQFPNYSSELNVNALELDDSALYLCASSPGTSGVGREQYFGPGTRLTVT.

As DNA, the CDR3 is TGCGCCAGCAGCGAAAAAACAGGTCTTGGGGCCAACGTCCTGACTTTC. This gives the protein CASSEKTGLGANVLTF. The chain recombines TRBV5-1 with TRBJ2-6, with D possibly being TRBD1 (5 bases). The CDR3 has 16 amino acids. Germline V gives CDR1 SGHRS, CDR2 YFSETQ. Trimming pared 4 bases from V and 3 bases from J, leaving 14 bases between.

V usage is TRBV6-5 and J usage is TRBJ1-5; tentative D call: TRBD1 (6 bases). V shed 6 bases and J shed 5 bases, with 11 bases lying between them. The CDR3 totals 13 residues. Germline V gene sequence: CDR1 MNHEY, CDR2 SVGAGI. The CDR3 protein is CASRWTVDQPQHF. Here the CDR3 DNA reads TGTGCCAGCAGGTGGACAGTCGATCAGCCCCAGCATTTT.

This clone showed up just once. The chain links TRBV4-2 to TRBJ2-3, with 8 bases that match TRBD2. From germline, CDR1 is LGHNA and CDR2 YNFKEQ. The CDR3 length is 17 residues. V lost 0 bases, J lost 6 bases, and 11 bases stayed unmatched. The CDR3 loop reads CASSQEGTGGSGDTQYF. As DNA, the CDR3 is TGTGCCAGCAGCCAAGAGGGTACGGGGGGGAGTGGGGATACGCAGTATTTT.

This chain joins TRBV6-5 and TRBJ1-4; D is possibly TRBD1 (5 bases). There are 15 residues in the CDR3. Trimming took off 6 bases at V and 0 bases at J, with 11 bases between the two ends. Germline V gene lookup returns CDR1 MNHEY and CDR2 SVGAGI. The CDR3 nucleotides read TGTGCCAGCAGCTCAGGGCAAGCAACTAATGAAAAACTGTTTTTT. Its translation is CASSSGQATNEKLFF.

CDR3 protein: CASSLVLLTYNEQFF. In nucleotides, the CDR3 is TGTGCCAGCAGCTTGGTTCTTTTAACCTACAATGAGCAGTTCTTC. The J gene is TRBJ2-1, the V gene TRBV5-6; D remains unclear. Trimming cost V 0 bases and J 2 bases, with 9 bases left between them. This CDR3 region has 15 residues. CDR1 is SGHDT, CDR2 YYEEEE, per germline.

This sequence joins TRBV5-5 and TRBJ2-2; D unclear. Germline values: CDR1 SGHKS, CDR2 YYEKEE (reference sequence). The V and J ends lost 4 bases and 3 bases respectively, with 7 bases between them. CDR3 length: 13 amino acids. The CDR3 bases are TGTGCCAGCAGCCCCCATCACACCGGGGAGCTGTTTTTT. Residues: CASSPHHTGELFF.

The rearrangement joins TRBV14 to TRBJ1-6; 9 bases map to TRBD1. Germline V gene lookup returns CDR1 SGHDN and CDR2 FVKESK. This CDR3 is built from 13 residues. Losses at the gene ends were 4 bases for V and 11 bases for J; bases not matched to a gene: 3. CDR3 nucleotides: TGTGCCAGCAGCCGCGGACAGGGGACACCCCTCCACTTT. Amino acids: CASSRGQGTPLHF. The full variable domain, rest sourced from reference TRBV14 and TRBJ1-6, is EAGVTQFPSHSVIEKGQTVTLRCDPISGHDNLYWYRRVMGKEIKFLLHFVKESKQDESGMPNNRFLAERTGGTYSTLKVQPAELEDSGVYFCASSRGQGTPLHFGNGTRLTVT.

This rearrangement joins TRBV6-4 to TRBJ2-1; the match to TRBD1 covers 7 bases. Unmatched junction bases numbered 8, after V lost 3 bases and J lost 9 bases. CDR1 and CDR2 (germline): MRHNA, SNTAGT. The CDR3 consists of 14 residues. The CDR3 reads CASSETRGTGEQFF. The CDR3 region has the DNA TGTGCCAGCAGTGAAACCAGGGGGACGGGTGAGCAGTTCTTC.

The chain employs TRBV4-3 and TRBJ2-7; D uncertain. CDR1 LGHNA and CDR2 YSLEER come from the germline V gene. Trimming shortened V by 1 base and J by 2 bases, and 9 bases separated the two germline ends. The CDR3 is 14 amino acids. This CDR3 is CASSQGLPAYEQYF. CDR3 bases: TGCGCCAGCAGCCAAGGGCTTCCCGCCTACGAGCAGTACTTC.

The chain recombines TRBV6-4 with TRBJ1-5; possibly TRBD1 for D (5 bases). The CDR3 extends over 13 amino acids. The V end was cut by 0 bases, the J end by 11 bases, with 11 bases between. The germline V gene encodes CDR1 MRHNA and CDR2 SNTAGT. The CDR3: CASSDSPGLAQHF. In DNA form, the CDR3 reads TGTGCCAGCAGTGACTCCCCAGGGTTGGCCCAGCATTTT.